This T cell receptor (beta chain) was sequenced for a study of OX40 agonist ivuxolimab in advanced cancers. Study background: The dose-escalation group included hepatocellular carcinoma, melanoma, renal cell carcinoma and head and neck cancer.

Profiled with immunoSEQ multiplex PCR; TCRdb holds only in-frame clones, not every one. The table has 98,000 or so clones, roughly 80% seen once. Peripheral blood came from all dose cohorts at three timepoints. J lost 3 bases, V lost 2 bases, and 8 bases had no gene match. Germline lookup yields CDR1 SGHTS and CDR2 YDEGEE. CDR3 size: 15 residues. The specimen comprised CD4+ or CD8+ T cells sorted from blood, sampled in a trial of the OX40 agonist ivuxolimab. This sequence originates from an adult with an advanced solid tumor such as melanoma, head and neck, liver or kidney cancer. This chain links TRBV5-8 with TRBJ2-7, with 7 bases lining up with TRBD1. The CDR3 sequence is CASSFRDRKIYEQYF. The DNA for the CDR3 is TGTGCCAGCAGCTTCCGGGACAGAAAAATCTACGAGCAGTACTTC.